A single sample is the source of the 26 T cell receptor beta chains below, sequenced in a study of CD4+ T cells in melanoma. Clones were read by immunoSEQ multiplex PCR, and TCRdb kept only the in-frame ones, dropping some. The table lists 55,000 or so clones, roughly three quarters of them singletons. The sequenced sample consisted of tumor tissue. The receptors come from a human donor with melanoma.

The sample holds a few counts of this clone. The chain carries TRBV27 and TRBJ2-7, with a weak D call TRBD2 (6 bases). Germline lookup yields CDR1 MNHEY and CDR2 SMNVEV (reference sequence). The CDR3 extends over 15 amino acids. V was shortened by 6 bases and J by 0 bases, with 15 bases between the two germline ends. CDR3 bases: TGTGCCAGCAGCCCCCCGGACGGGAGCTCCTACGAGCAGTACTTC. Protein product: CASSPPDGSSYEQYF.

The CDR3 nucleotides read TGTGCCAGCAGCGGTCAAGGGTGGACCCAGTACTTC. It is translated as CASSGQGWTQYF. This chain links TRBV13 with TRBJ2-5; D is unresolved. CDR1 is PRHDT, CDR2 FYEKMQ, per germline (reference sequence). The CDR3 is 12 amino acids. V lost 5 bases and J 7 bases, leaving 11 bases between the germline ends. The full variable domain, its missing parts supplied by reference TRBV13 and TRBJ2-5, is AAGVIQSPRHLIKEKRETATLKCYPIPRHDTVYWYQQGPGQDPQFLISFYEKMQSDKGSIPDRFSAQQFSDYHSELNMSSLELGDSALYFCASSGQGWTQYFGPGTRLLVL.

The V and J genes are TRBV9 and TRBJ1-2; D is ambiguous. V lost 0 bases and J lost 0, with 6 bases in between. The germline CDR1 and CDR2 sequences are SGDLS and YYNGEE. This CDR3 region has 14 residues. CDR3 residues: CASSVGQPNYGYTF. Here the CDR3 DNA reads TGTGCCAGCAGCGTAGGGCAGCCTAACTATGGCTACACCTTC. The whole variable domain, remainder taken from reference TRBV9 and TRBJ1-2, is DSGVTQTPKHLITATGQRVTLRCSPRSGDLSVYWYQQSLDQGLQFLIQYYNGEERAKGNILERFSAQQFPDLHSELNLSSLELGDSALYFCASSVGQPNYGYTFGSGTRLTVV.

In this sample, this clone turned up a few times. The chain couples TRBV5-1 to TRBJ1-1; the match to TRBD1 covers 10 bases. Germline V gives CDR1 SGHRS, CDR2 YFSETQ. V trimming: 4 bases; J trimming: 11 bases; junction bases outside the gene matches: 5. The CDR3 extends over 12 amino acids. CDR3 residues: CASSVDRGEAFF. Here the CDR3 DNA reads TGCGCCAGCAGCGTGGACAGGGGGGAGGCTTTCTTT.

The V and J genes are TRBV29-1 and TRBJ2-2, with D tentatively TRBD2 (5 bases). V lost 5 bases and J lost 4, with 11 bases in between. The CDR3 consists of 13 residues. Looked up from germline, CDR1 is SQVTM and CDR2 is ANQGSEA. CDR3 in DNA: TGCAGCGTTCCGGGGTCGGGCACCGGGGAGCTGTTTTTT. Translating gives CSVPGSGTGELFF.

This chain connects TRBV7-3 to TRBJ2-7; D may be TRBD1 (5 bases). The ends were cut back, 5 bases at V and 1 base at J, with 9 bases in the middle. This CDR3 region has 13 residues. Germline CDR1 is SGHTA and CDR2 is FQGTGA. As DNA, the CDR3 is TGTGCCAGCAGCGATGGACATTCCTACGAGCAGTACTTC. Translation gives CASSDGHSYEQYF.

This clone has just one count. The chain employs TRBV29-1 and TRBJ2-7, with 14 nucleotides matching TRBD2. There are 14 residues in the CDR3. The germline gives CDR1 SQVTM, CDR2 ANQGSEA. V lost 6 bases to trimming and J lost 6 bases; unmatched junction nucleotides: 7. CDR3 sequence (DNA): TGCAGCGTCTGGGGGACTAGCGGGGGCTCCGAGCAGTACTTC. This encodes CSVWGTSGGSEQYF.

In this sample, this clone turned up a few times. The chain joins TRBV7-9 to TRBJ2-1, with D hard to call. Trimming removed 5 bases at V and 5 bases at J, with 7 bases between. The CDR3 runs 12 residues. The V gene's germline CDR1 is SEHNR and CDR2 FQNEAQ (reference sequence). CDR3 nucleotides: TGTGCCAGCAGCCCCCGAGACAATGAGCAGTTCTTC. Its protein product is CASSPRDNEQFF.

The chain has TRBV6-5 and TRBJ1-1, with TRBD1 matching 7 bases. The CDR3 has 15 amino acids. V shed 5 bases and J 3 bases; nucleotides not matched to a gene: 9. Germline lookup yields CDR1 MNHEY and CDR2 SVGAGI. CDR3 sequence: CASSPATGLDTEAFF. CDR3 nucleotide sequence: TGTGCCAGCAGTCCCGCGACAGGGTTGGACACTGAAGCTTTCTTT.

The rearrangement joins TRBV5-4 to TRBJ1-6; D gene uncertain. The CDR3 totals 12 residues. Germline V CDR1 and CDR2: SGHNT, YYREEE (reference sequence). The ends were cut back, 4 bases at V and 14 bases at J, with 13 bases in the middle. CDR3 sequence reads: CASSPVGEALHF. CDR3 in DNA: TGTGCCAGCAGCCCCGTCGGTGAGGCCCTCCACTTT.

This clone has a single count. The chain combines TRBV13 with TRBJ1-1, with D uncertain. Germline V lookup: CDR1 PRHDT, CDR2 FYEKMQ (reference sequence). The CDR3 consists of 13 residues. Trimming left V 4 bases short and J 7 bases short, with 13 bases between. The CDR3, as DNA: TGTGCCAGCAGCTCCCCACCAAAAGTTGAAGCTTTCTTT. Translating gives CASSSPPKVEAFF.

Note on this clone: At one end the junction does not follow the germline gene, possibly because of a read error. The rearrangement uses TRBV6-1 and TRBJ1-2; D is unclear. The CDR3 spans 13 residues. Germline lookup yields CDR1 MNHNS and CDR2 SASEGT. The CDR3 bases are TGTGCCAGCAACGCTCAAGGTAACGATGGCTACACCTTC. Residues: CASNAQGNDGYTF.

The chain combines TRBV4-1 with TRBJ2-1; 9 bases are shared with TRBD2. J lost 15 bases, V lost 3 bases, and 18 bases had no gene match. The V gene's germline CDR1 is MGHRA and CDR2 YSYEKL. There are 16 residues in the CDR3. CDR3 in amino acids: CASSHKNGLAGQSPFF. The CDR3 DNA is TGCGCCAGCAGCCATAAGAATGGTCTAGCGGGGCAAAGTCCGTTCTTC.

In DNA form, the CDR3 reads TGTGCCAGCAGTGTTTGGGGAACGAGAGGCTACACCTTC. This codes for CASSVWGTRGYTF. The J gene is TRBJ1-2, the V gene TRBV2, with D unclear. The CDR3 length is 13 residues. The germline V and J ends were trimmed by 4 bases and 8 bases, with 14 bases remaining between them. CDR1 and CDR2 (germline): SNHLY, FYNNEI.

The chain uses TRBV13 and TRBJ1-4, with TRBD1 identical over 8 bases. CDR3 length: 14 residues. Germline V gene sequence: CDR1 PRHDT, CDR2 FYEKMQ (reference sequence). V gave up 5 bases and J gave up 3 bases; unmatched junction bases: 2. The CDR3 reads CASSEGQANEKLFF. In DNA form, the CDR3 reads TGTGCCAGCAGCGAGGGACAGGCTAATGAAAAACTGTTTTTT.

This clone has ten or more counts. The rearrangement links TRBV7-2 to TRBJ1-6, with unresolved D. CDR3 length: 16 amino acids. The V end lost 1 base, the J end lost 0 bases, and 7 bases lay between the germline ends. Germline CDR1 is SGHTA and CDR2 is FQGNSA. In DNA, the CDR3 is TGTGCCAGCAGCTTAGGATTCAGCTCCTATAATTCACCCCTCCACTTT. Its translation is CASSLGFSSYNSPLHF.

The chain carries TRBV6-1 and TRBJ1-2; D possibly corresponds to TRBD1 (5 bases). Trimming stripped 8 bases from V and 7 bases from J, with 20 bases between. This CDR3 comprises 14 residues. Looked up from germline, CDR1 is MNHNS and CDR2 is SASEGT. As DNA, the CDR3 is TGTGCCAGCGGGGCGTTGGGTACGAGTGGTGGCTACACCTTC. Translating it yields CASGALGTSGGYTF.

The V call is TRBV30, the J call TRBJ1-3; no definite D call. This CDR3 has 14 residues. Germline V gene lookup returns CDR1 GTSNPN and CDR2 SVGIG (reference sequence). V was clipped by 4 bases and J by 2 bases, with 12 bases between them. DNA of the CDR3: TGTGCCTGGACCGCAATAAGAACTGGAAACACCATATATTTT. It specifies CAWTAIRTGNTIYF.

In its sample, this clone ranks as medium-sized. The chain joins TRBV9 to TRBJ2-1; D may be TRBD1 (5 bases). Germline V gene sequence: CDR1 SGDLS, CDR2 YYNGEE. This CDR3 has 14 amino acids. Trimming removed 3 bases at V and 9 bases at J, with 16 bases between. The CDR3 protein is CASSAPPGQGEQFF. The CDR3 bases are TGTGCCAGCAGCGCCCCTCCAGGCCAGGGTGAGCAGTTCTTC.

The chain is built from TRBV2 and TRBJ1-2; D is uncertain. The CDR3 covers 14 residues. V shed 5 bases and J shed 8 bases, with 18 bases lying between them. Germline V lookup: CDR1 SNHLY, CDR2 FYNNEI. CDR3 in DNA: TGTGCCAGCAGTTGGCTCACTTCAAACGGCGGCTACACCTTC. This encodes CASSWLTSNGGYTF.

V is TRBV6-5 and J is TRBJ2-7; 9 nucleotides align to TRBD2. The V segment lost 2 bases and the J segment 7 bases; nucleotides outside the gene matches: 3. CDR1 MNHEY and CDR2 SVGAGI come from the germline V gene. The CDR3 extends over 13 amino acids. As DNA, the CDR3 is TGTGCCAGCAGTTACAAGCTAGCGGGGGAGCAGTACTTC. This gives the protein CASSYKLAGEQYF.

The rearrangement links TRBV29-1 to TRBJ2-5, with 7 bases identical to TRBD1. The V segment lost 4 bases and the J segment 2 bases; nucleotides outside the gene matches: 4. CDR1 and CDR2 from the germline V gene are SQVTM and ANQGSEA. This CDR3 contains 13 residues. CDR3 region: CSVARRGQETQYF. The CDR3 nucleotides are TGCAGCGTTGCCCGCAGGGGGCAAGAGACCCAGTACTTC.

Only a few counts were recorded for this clone. The rearrangement joins TRBV7-9 to TRBJ1-5; TRBD1 aligns across 11 bases. V lost 4 bases, J lost 7 bases, and 3 bases stayed unmatched. This CDR3 contains 14 residues. Germline V gene lookup returns CDR1 SEHNR and CDR2 FQNEAQ (reference sequence). CDR3 sequence: CASSSGQGAQPQHF. The CDR3 nucleotides read TGTGCCAGCAGCTCAGGACAGGGGGCACAGCCCCAGCATTTT.

The chain employs TRBV5-6 and TRBJ1-2; D not resolved. The CDR3 covers 12 residues. Trimming cost V 4 bases and J 4 bases, with 8 bases left between them. Germline CDR1 SGHDT, CDR2 YYEEEE. CDR3: CASSPRTYGYTF. CDR3 DNA sequence: TGTGCCAGCAGCCCGCGGACCTATGGCTACACCTTC.

The chain carries TRBV30 and TRBJ2-3; D may be TRBD1 or TRBD2 (5 bases each). CDR3 length: 13 amino acids. Between the trimmed V and J ends, which lost 1 base and 5 bases, there was a span of 10 bases. Germline V gene data show CDR1 as GTSNPN and CDR2 as SVGIG (reference sequence). The CDR3 bases are TGTGCCTGGAGTGGGACAAGCGGAGATACGCAGTATTTT. It is translated as CAWSGTSGDTQYF.

In this sample, this clone turned up a few times. Given a far larger clone just one base away, this is likely a sequencing read error. This rearrangement joins TRBV7-2 to TRBJ1-1, with D possibly TRBD1 on 5 matching bases. The CDR3 consists of 13 residues. Looked up from germline, CDR1 is SGHTA and CDR2 is FQGNSA. Trimming took off 2 bases at V and 2 bases at J, with 6 bases between the two ends. CDR3 amino acids: CASSLRGNTEAFF. Here the CDR3 DNA reads TGTGCCAGCAGCTTAAGGGGTAACACTGAAGCTTTCTTT.